This T cell receptor (beta chain) was recovered during a study of blood T cells in healthy people across ages. Study information: About one barcoded TCR beta cDNA was captured per two T cells.

Caucasian, healthy and from Russia, the donors were aged between roughly 6 and 100. With regard to this clonotype: The antigen remains unidentified.

The germline CDR1 and CDR2 sequences are SGHRS and YFSETQ. Trimming left V 4 bases short and J 1 base short, with 18 bases between. This CDR3 is 16 amino acids long. The authors ran a second PCR of about 7 to 11 cycles using a sample-barcoded 5' primer and a J-beta primer mix. One entry per CDR3 protein, called by TCRdb with MiXCR from the 5' RACE reads. The data contain over 750,000 distinct CDR3 sequences, around a quarter of them singletons. Notes on the study in general: Long-lived donors exceeded aged donors in naive CD4+ cells and diversity.

The same sample was also studied in work on T cells of mothers and their children. This second study says: The people who donated were three healthy Caucasian mothers and their six children.

The TCR was taken from a boy aged 5-17 years in good health. The sequenced sample consisted of blood. The V and J genes are TRBV5-1 and TRBJ2-7; maybe TRBD2 (6 bases). CDR3 protein: CASSAGRSGSSYEQYF. The CDR3 coding sequence is TGCGCCAGCAGCGCGGGACGCAGCGGGTCGTCCTACGAGCAGTACTTC. Full variable domain (rest looked up from reference TRBV5-1 and TRBJ2-7): KAGVTQTPRYLIKTRGQQVTLSCSPISGHRSVSWYQQTPGQGLQFLFEYFSETQRNKGNFPGRFSGRQFSNSRSEMNVSTLELGDSALYLCASSAGRSGSSYEQYFGPGTRLTVT.